This T cell receptor beta chain was retrieved from a study of identical twins. V shed 3 bases and J shed 3 bases, with 3 bases lying between them. The germline V gene has CDR1 MNHEY and CDR2 SMNVEV (reference sequence). CDR3 length equals 12 residues. On this clonotype: Its antigen is as yet unknown.

Study-wide findings and caveats: Memory repertoires showed no such pattern, whereas abundant cord blood beta clonotypes carried fewer insertions.

TCRdb fed the 5' RACE reads into MiXCR, producing one record per CDR3 protein. The table records around 690,000 distinct CDR3 sequences, 20% to 25% of them present only once. These data were likewise used in another study, on T cells expressing NK-cell markers. That source adds: It was sorted CD3+CD56+NKG2C+, CD3+CD56+NKG2C- and CD3+CD56-NKG2C+ T cells that supplied the TCR beta repertoires.

Input material: PBMCs. The sequence was obtained from a woman between 18 and 29 years old in good health. The chain recombines TRBV27 with TRBJ1-5, with D uncertain. CDR3 amino acids: CASSFINQPQHF. The CDR3 DNA is TGTGCCAGCAGTTTTATCAATCAGCCCCAGCATTTT.